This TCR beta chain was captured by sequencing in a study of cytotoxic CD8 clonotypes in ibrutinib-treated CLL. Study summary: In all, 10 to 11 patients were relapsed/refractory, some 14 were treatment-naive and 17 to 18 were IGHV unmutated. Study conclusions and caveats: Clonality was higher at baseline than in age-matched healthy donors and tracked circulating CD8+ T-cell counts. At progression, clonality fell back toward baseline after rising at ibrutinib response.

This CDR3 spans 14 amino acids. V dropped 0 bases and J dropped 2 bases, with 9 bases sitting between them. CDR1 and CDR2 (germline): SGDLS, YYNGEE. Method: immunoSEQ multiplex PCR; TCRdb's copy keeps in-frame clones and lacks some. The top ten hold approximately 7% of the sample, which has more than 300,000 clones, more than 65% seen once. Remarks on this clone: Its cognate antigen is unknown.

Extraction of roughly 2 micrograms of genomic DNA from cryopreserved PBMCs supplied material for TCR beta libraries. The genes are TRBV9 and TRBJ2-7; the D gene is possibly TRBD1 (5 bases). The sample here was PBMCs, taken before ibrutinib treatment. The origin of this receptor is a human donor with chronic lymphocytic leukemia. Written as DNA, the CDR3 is TGTGCCAGCAGCGTAGGGGGCGAGACCTACGAGCAGTACTTC. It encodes CASSVGGETYEQYF.